This T cell receptor (beta chain) was identified during a study of blood T cell repertoires in COVID-19. Overall study: Italy, Spain and the United States were the sources of the convalescent and acute COVID-19 samples. Nucleic acid was either cDNA or gDNA, and it came from T cells, B-cell-depleted T cells, or PBMCs.

Methods used by the authors: Using reference gene primer amplification, nucleated cell counts were estimated. Sequencing was performed with immunoSEQ multiplex PCR; in TCRdb, only in-frame clones are kept and a portion is missing. The V and J calls and clone size come from that table; D and trimming were worked out from the DNA. The repertoire holds 260,000 or so clones, with approximately 86% as singletons. Trimming removed 3 bases from V and 2 bases from J; junction bases left unmatched: 7. CDR1 SGHKS and CDR2 YYEKEE come from the germline V gene (reference sequence). The CDR3 totals 15 residues. The J gene is TRBJ2-7, the V gene TRBV5-5; TRBD2 matches at 8 bases. Sequencing was performed on peripheral blood. This clonotype was sampled from a man younger than 30 with active or convalescent COVID-19. CDR3 in amino acids: CASSSGTRSTYEQYF. Here the CDR3 DNA reads TGTGCCAGCAGCTCCGGGACTAGGAGCACCTACGAGCAGTACTTC.